The T cell receptor beta chain under discussion was sequenced for a study of blood T cells in healthy people across ages. Regarding the study as a whole: The unsorted PBMCs prevented any conclusive comparison of naive versus antigen-experienced cells.

Primed by a sample-barcoded 5' primer and a J-beta primer mix, a second PCR proceeded for 7 to 11 cycles. TCRdb recomputed calls from the 5' RACE reads with MiXCR, one row per CDR3 protein. In the table there are some 730,000 distinct CDR3 sequences, 20% to 25% of which are singletons. This clonotype occurred a few times. What it recognizes is unknown. This receptor was identified in a man aged 65-85 years in good health. Source material: blood.

The CDR3 sequence: CSAAPGQNYGYTF. In nucleotides, the CDR3 is TGCAGTGCTGCGCCGGGACAGAACTATGGCTACACCTTC. This chain connects TRBV20-1 to TRBJ1-2, with 7 bases fitting TRBD1. This CDR3 comprises 13 residues. The V and J ends lost 5 bases and 2 bases, in that order; junction bases with no gene match: 5. Per germline, CDR1 DFQATT and CDR2 SNEGSKA (reference sequence).